The entry that follows covers one TCR beta chain sequence. In germline, CDR1 is SGHNT, CDR2 YYREEE (reference sequence). CDR3 length: 17 residues. Trimming pared 3 bases from V and 4 bases from J, leaving 22 bases between. The data were obtained in a study of blood T cell repertoires in COVID-19. Study-wide context: Sources were T cells, B-cell-depleted T cells, or PBMCs; the material itself was cDNA or gDNA.

Study processing details: Amplified reference gene primers provided the basis for estimating nucleated cell counts. The method was immunoSEQ multiplex PCR; TCRdb's version includes in-frame clones alone and lacks a portion of them. That table furnishes V, J and clone size, whereas the DNA furnished D and trimming. The repertoire holds some 98,000 clones, with 82% as singletons. Sequenced input: peripheral blood. The chain uses TRBV5-4 and TRBJ1-1; TRBD1 might be the D (6 bases). This sequence was found in a man aged 65 to 85 with active or convalescent COVID-19. CDR3 in DNA: TGTGCCAGCAGCTCCGGCGGGGGCAGGCGGAGGGCCACTGAAGCTTTCTTT. Residues: CASSSGGGRRRATEAFF.